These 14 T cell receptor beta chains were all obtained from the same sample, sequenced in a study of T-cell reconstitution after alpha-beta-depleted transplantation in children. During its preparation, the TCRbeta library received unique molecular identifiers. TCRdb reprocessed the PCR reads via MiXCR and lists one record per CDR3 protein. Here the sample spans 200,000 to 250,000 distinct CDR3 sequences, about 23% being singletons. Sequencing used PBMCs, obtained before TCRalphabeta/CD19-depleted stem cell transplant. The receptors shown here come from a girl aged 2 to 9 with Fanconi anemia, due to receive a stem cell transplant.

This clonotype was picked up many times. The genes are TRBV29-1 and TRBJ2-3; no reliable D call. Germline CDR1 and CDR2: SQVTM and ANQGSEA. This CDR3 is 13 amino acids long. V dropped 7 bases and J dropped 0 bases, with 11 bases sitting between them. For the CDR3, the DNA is TGCAGCGGACGATCCTTTAGCACAGATACGCAGTATTTT. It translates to CSGRSFSTDTQYF.

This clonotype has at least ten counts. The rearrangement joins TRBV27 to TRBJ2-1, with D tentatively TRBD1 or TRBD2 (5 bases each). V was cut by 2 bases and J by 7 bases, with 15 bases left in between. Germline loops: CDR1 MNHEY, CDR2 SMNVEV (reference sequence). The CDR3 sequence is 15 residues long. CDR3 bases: TGTGCCAGCAGTTTAACGTCCTCGAGGGGTAATGAGCAGTTCTTC. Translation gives CASSLTSSRGNEQFF.

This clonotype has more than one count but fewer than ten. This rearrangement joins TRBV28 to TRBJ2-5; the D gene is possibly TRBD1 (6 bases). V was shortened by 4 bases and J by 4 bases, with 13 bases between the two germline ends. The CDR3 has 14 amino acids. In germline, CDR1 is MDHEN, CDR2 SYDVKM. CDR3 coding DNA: TGTGCCAGCAGTTGGCAGGAAGGGGGAGAGACCCAGTACTTC. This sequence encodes CASSWQEGGETQYF.

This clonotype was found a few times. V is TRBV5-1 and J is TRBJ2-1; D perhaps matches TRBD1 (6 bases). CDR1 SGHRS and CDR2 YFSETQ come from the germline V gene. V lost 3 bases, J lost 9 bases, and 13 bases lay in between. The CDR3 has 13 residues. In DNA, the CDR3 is TGCGCCAGCAGCTCGGGTGGGGGCGGTGAGCAGTTCTTC. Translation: CASSSGGGGEQFF.

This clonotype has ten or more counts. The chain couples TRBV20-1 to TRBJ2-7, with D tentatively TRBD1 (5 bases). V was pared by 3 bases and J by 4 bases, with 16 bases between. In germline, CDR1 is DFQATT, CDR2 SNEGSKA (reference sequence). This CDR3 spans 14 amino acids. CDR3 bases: TGCAGTGCTAGCACAGGCCCGCTTCCATACGAGCAGTACTTC. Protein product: CSASTGPLPYEQYF.

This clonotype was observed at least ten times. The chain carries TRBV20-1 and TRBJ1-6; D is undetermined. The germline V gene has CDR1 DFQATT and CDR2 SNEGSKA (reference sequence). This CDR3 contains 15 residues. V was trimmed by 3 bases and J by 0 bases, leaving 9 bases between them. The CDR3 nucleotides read TGCAGTGCTAGCTCCCCGGCCTCCTATAATTCACCCCTCCACTTT. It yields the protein CSASSPASYNSPLHF.

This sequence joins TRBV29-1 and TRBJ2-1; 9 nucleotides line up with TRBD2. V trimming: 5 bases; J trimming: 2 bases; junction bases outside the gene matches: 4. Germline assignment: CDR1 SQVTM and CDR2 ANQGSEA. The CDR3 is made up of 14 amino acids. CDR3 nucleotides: TGCAGCGTTAAGCGGGGGGCGACCTACAATGAGCAGTTCTTC. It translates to CSVKRGATYNEQFF.

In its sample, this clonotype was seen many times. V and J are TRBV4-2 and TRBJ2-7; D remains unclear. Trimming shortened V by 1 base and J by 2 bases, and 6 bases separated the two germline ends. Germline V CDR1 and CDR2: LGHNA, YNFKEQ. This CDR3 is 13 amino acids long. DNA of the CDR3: TGTGCCAGCAGCCAAGCGTCGACCTACGAGCAGTACTTC. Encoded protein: CASSQASTYEQYF.

Written as DNA, the CDR3 is TGCAGTGCCGAGACAGGGGCTGGCTACGAGCAGTACTTC. Protein sequence: CSAETGAGYEQYF. The J gene is TRBJ2-7, the V gene TRBV20-1; 8 positions agree with TRBD1. The CDR3 is 13 amino acids. V lost 6 bases and J lost 3; bases outside the gene matches: 7. Germline V lookup: CDR1 DFQATT, CDR2 SNEGSKA (reference sequence).

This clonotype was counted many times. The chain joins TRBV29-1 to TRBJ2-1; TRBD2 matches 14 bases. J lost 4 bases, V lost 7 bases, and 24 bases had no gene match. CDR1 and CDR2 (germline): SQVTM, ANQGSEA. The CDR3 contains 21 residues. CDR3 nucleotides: TGCAGCGCGAAAACTCATTCGACTAGCGGGAGGGACTCTTTCCGGTACAATGAGCAGTTCTTC. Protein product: CSAKTHSTSGRDSFRYNEQFF.

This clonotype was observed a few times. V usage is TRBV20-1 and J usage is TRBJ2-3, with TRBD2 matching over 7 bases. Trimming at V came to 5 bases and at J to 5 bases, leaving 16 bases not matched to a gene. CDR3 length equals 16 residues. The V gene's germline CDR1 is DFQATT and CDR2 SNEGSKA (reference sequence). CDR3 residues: CSAPLSRLASLDTQYF. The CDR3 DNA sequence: TGCAGTGCTCCCTTATCTCGACTAGCAAGTCTAGATACGCAGTATTTT.

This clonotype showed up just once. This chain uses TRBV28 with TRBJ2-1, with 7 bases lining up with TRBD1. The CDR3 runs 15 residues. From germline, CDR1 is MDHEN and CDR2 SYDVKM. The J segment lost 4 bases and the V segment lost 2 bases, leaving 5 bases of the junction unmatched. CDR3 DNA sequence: TGTGCCAGCAGTTTAATGGGACAGCCTTACAATGAGCAGTTCTTC. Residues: CASSLMGQPYNEQFF.

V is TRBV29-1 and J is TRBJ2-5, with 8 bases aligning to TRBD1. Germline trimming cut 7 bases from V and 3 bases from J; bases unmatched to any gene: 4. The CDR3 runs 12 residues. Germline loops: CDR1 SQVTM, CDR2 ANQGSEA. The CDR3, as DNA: TGCAGCGGGGTGACAGGGGAAGAGACCCAGTACTTC. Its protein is CSGVTGEETQYF.

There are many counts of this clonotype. The DNA of the CDR3 is TGCAGCGTCTTACGCCAAGAGACCCAGTACTTC. It encodes CSVLRQETQYF. J is TRBJ2-5 and V is TRBV29-1, with D hard to call. There are 11 residues in the CDR3. Germline assignment: CDR1 SQVTM and CDR2 ANQGSEA. V lost 6 bases and J 1 base, leaving 6 bases between the germline ends.